This TCR beta chain emerged from a study of beta chain features in type 1 diabetes. Investigators reverse transcribed all isolated RNA, so they sequenced expressed TCRB transcripts. The assay was immunoSEQ multiplex PCR, and TCRdb's table has in-frame clones only and misses some. The sample includes roughly 380,000 clones, about 18% of them seen just once. With 3 bases clipped from V and 8 bases from J, the junction kept 9 bases outside the gene matches. The CDR3 spans 14 residues. Germline loops: CDR1 GTSNPN, CDR2 SVGIG (reference sequence). This receptor was identified in a woman in her late teens or twenties in good health. The chain employs TRBV30 and TRBJ2-1; 8 nucleotides agree with TRBD2. Sample: naive CD4+ T cells from blood. The CDR3: CAWRPKRERHEQFF. In nucleotides, the CDR3 is TGTGCCTGGAGACCCAAGCGGGAGAGGCATGAGCAGTTCTTC.